This is a list of T cell receptor beta chains from one sample in a study of blood T cell repertoires in COVID-19. TCRdb's copy holds only in-frame clones and misses some; the assay was immunoSEQ multiplex PCR. The table lists a few hundred thousand clones, 86% of them singletons. Sequenced: peripheral blood. Source of these receptors: a woman aged 25 to 39 with active or convalescent COVID-19. The CDR3 runs from the conserved cysteine through the conserved F or W. Fields, in order: J gene, V gene, D gene, clone size, CDR3 protein, CDR3 DNA. A D gene is named only where the DNA matches it firmly. Expanded clones are given a class, and other clones once, few, many or no size at all.

j_gene: TRBJ1-3; v_gene: TRBV19; d_gene: NA; abundance: few; CDR3aa: CASEDWASSGNTIYF; CDR3nt: TGTGCCAGTGAGGACTGGGCGAGCTCTGGAAACACCATATATTTT
j_gene: TRBJ2-2; v_gene: TRBV6-2/TRBV6-3; d_gene: NA; abundance: NA; CDR3aa: CASSLGLNTGELFF; CDR3nt: TGTGCCAGCAGTCTAGGTTTGAACACCGGGGAGCTGTTTTTT
j_gene: TRBJ2-3; v_gene: TRBV27; d_gene: TRBD2; abundance: NA; CDR3aa: CASSPRGGTSGTSQYF; CDR3nt: TGTGCCAGCAGCCCAAGAGGCGGGACTAGCGGAACTTCACAGTATTTT
j_gene: TRBJ2-5; v_gene: TRBV19; d_gene: TRBD2; abundance: NA; CDR3aa: CASSMASGAMRGTQYF; CDR3nt: TGTGCCAGTAGTATGGCTAGCGGGGCCATGAGAGGGACCCAGTACTTC
j_gene: TRBJ1-2; v_gene: TRBV27; d_gene: NA; abundance: few; CDR3aa: CASANTGNYYGYTF; CDR3nt: TGTGCCAGCGCCAATACAGGCAATTACTATGGCTACACCTTC
j_gene: TRBJ1-1; v_gene: TRBV7-2; d_gene: NA; abundance: NA; CDR3aa: CASSLTQANTEAFF; CDR3nt: TGTGCCAGCAGCTTAACACAGGCGAACACTGAAGCTTTCTTT
j_gene: TRBJ2-7; v_gene: TRBV19; d_gene: TRBD1; abundance: NA; CDR3aa: CASSPSRDRAHEQYF; CDR3nt: TGTGCCAGTAGTCCTTCACGGGACAGGGCACACGAGCAGTACTTC
j_gene: TRBJ2-5; v_gene: TRBV2; d_gene: TRBD2; abundance: NA; CDR3aa: CASSDASGGETQYF; CDR3nt: TGTGCCAGCAGTGATGCTAGCGGGGGAGAGACCCAGTACTTC
j_gene: TRBJ1-1; v_gene: TRBV27; d_gene: TRBD1; abundance: NA; CDR3aa: CASSLFRQGARYTEAFF; CDR3nt: TGTGCCAGCAGTTTGTTTAGACAGGGGGCGCGATACACTGAAGCTTTCTTT
j_gene: TRBJ1-5; v_gene: TRBV4-3; d_gene: TRBD1; abundance: NA; CDR3aa: CASSQPGGGQPQHF; CDR3nt: TGCGCCAGCAGCCAACCAGGGGGCGGTCAGCCCCAGCATTTT
j_gene: TRBJ1-2; v_gene: TRBV19; d_gene: NA; abundance: NA; CDR3aa: CASSRAGANYGYTF; CDR3nt: TGTGCCAGTAGTAGGGCAGGGGCTAACTATGGCTACACCTTC
j_gene: TRBJ2-2; v_gene: TRBV10-3; d_gene: NA; abundance: NA; CDR3aa: CAIVAAGELFF; CDR3nt: TGTGCCATCGTAGCTGCCGGGGAGCTGTTTTTT
j_gene: TRBJ1-2; v_gene: TRBV5-4; d_gene: NA; abundance: NA; CDR3aa: CASSFPVRGSSNGYTF; CDR3nt: TGTGCCAGCAGCTTTCCGGTTCGGGGATCCTCAAATGGCTACACCTTC